This TCR beta chain was captured by sequencing in a study of blood T cell dynamics during melanoma immunotherapy (TCRdb year 2020). Notes on the research overall: Patients had metastatic melanoma and received first-line pembrolizumab or nivolumab plus ipilimumab as standard of care in the United Kingdom. To find early correlates of response, the study profiled the peripheral T cell receptor repertoires of patients with metastatic melanoma both before and after one cycle of checkpoint inhibitor therapy. The training cohort was made up of consecutive patients, while a further independent group of patients from the same centre was pooled to form an external validation set.

Sample time point, as interpreted from the label and publication: pre-treatment baseline. Blood samples were taken at two points: before treatment (T0) and at week 3 (W3), which came after the first cycle of checkpoint blockade. Except for two patients with rapid clinical progression, response was assessed 12 weeks after the first infusion by RECIST 1.1; disease control meant complete response, partial response or stable disease. Any patient who had received prior systemic cancer treatment, was on concomitant immunosuppressant therapy or had synchronous other active malignancies was excluded. Bulk PBMC and plasma cell-free DNA were both sequenced for TCR beta so that circulating cells and T cell turnover could be tracked. Lymphoprep and SepMate tubes were used to isolate PBMC from blood, and red cell lysis was then performed. DNA from PBMC and sorted T cell subsets was extracted with QIAamp DNA Blood Mini kits.

Note on this clone: It lacks a known antigen. There are no base qualities to consult, and no much larger clone falls within one base.

Findings and caveats that apply to the study as a whole: Unlike progressors, patients who went on to achieve disease control showed a bifurcated reorganization of the PBMC repertoire at W3, with either increased clonality or increased diversity. The study could not determine whether the T cell clones driving repertoire changes were melanoma-specific or reflected general immune activation. The relatively small sample size was acknowledged as something that could potentially limit how far the results can be generalized.

V is shortened by 0 bases, J by 3 bases, and the region joining them spans 9 bases. The CDR3 covers 16 residues, taking in both the cysteine and the phenylalanine. CDR3 DNA is the only sequence kept; it has 48 bases, read in frame from the first base. Reading the germline V gene gives CDR1 MGHRA and CDR2 YSYEKL. Every bulk PBMC sample was loaded with the same fixed amount of approximately 0.35 ug of DNA. Following the manufacturer instructions, the immunoSEQ TCRb Assay kit was used to amplify TCR beta CDR3 sequences from genomic DNA. The KAPA Library Quantification Kit for Illumina platforms was used to quantify the pooled libraries by qPCR. Pooled libraries were clustered at roughly 0.55-1.2 pM and sequenced on an Illumina NextSeq 500. On the authors' methods: Analysis of the TCR data relied on immunoSEQ ANALYZER and the R LymphoSeq package. A rearrangement efficiency score was calculated as productive divided by the sum of productive and non-productive CDR3 sequences. Clonality was measured with the Gini coefficient and diversity with the Renyi index at alpha=1, and both measures were compared pairwise between timepoints within each patient. In LymphoSeq, clonal relatedness was computed using an edit distance of 3, and repertoire similarity was computed using the Bhattacharyya coefficient. Linear discriminant analysis on week-3 changes in clonality and diversity was built with the R MASS and caret packages to classify response. The clones in this table, taken by TCRdb from immuneACCESS, are in-frame only. Not every clone is retained; where verified, under half of the shortfall comes from an unresolved V gene, and the cause of the rest is unknown. That table gives V, J and clone size, and the DNA gave D and trimming. For this sample the table gives roughly 15,000 clones, of which just over 85% were detected only once. Jointly, the top ten make up 6% to 7.5% of the sample.

The chain is made from TRBV4-1 and TRBJ1-6; possibly the D gene is TRBD1, per 5 matching bases. Source: blood, taken from a patient treated with checkpoint blockade. This clonotype originated in a human donor with melanoma. The nucleotide sequence reads as follows: TGCGCCAGCAGCCAAGAAGCCGACAGCTATAATTCACCCCTCCACTTT. This is translated as CASSQEADSYNSPLHF.